These 23 T cell receptor beta chains were sequenced from one sample in a study of blood T cell repertoires in COVID-19. Some clones are missing from TCRdb's copy, which holds only in-frame ones; the method was immunoSEQ multiplex PCR. The sample lists under 400,000 clones, roughly 89% occurring once. Sequenced sample: peripheral blood. The origin of the receptors is a woman in her sixties or seventies with COVID-19, enrolled during active disease.

The chain uses TRBV18 and TRBJ1-1, with a weak D call TRBD1 (5 bases). Germline values: CDR1 KGHSH, CDR2 LQKENI. V was cut by 2 bases and J by 8 bases, with 12 bases left in between. The CDR3 sequence is 13 residues long. For the CDR3, the DNA is TGTGCCAGCTCACCAGGGCTGGGACTAGAAGCTTTCTTT. It encodes CASSPGLGLEAFF.

The chain uses TRBV6-6 and TRBJ1-1, with 8 nucleotides matching TRBD1. CDR1 is MNHNY, CDR2 SVGAGI, per germline (reference sequence). V shed 7 bases and J 9 bases; nucleotides not matched to a gene: 13. The CDR3 consists of 14 residues. CDR3 bases: TGTGCCAGCACCCAGTTGACAGGGGATGGGAAAGCTTTCTTT. Amino acid sequence: CASTQLTGDGKAFF.

The chain combines TRBV4-2 with TRBJ1-1; tentatively, D is TRBD1 (6 bases). The CDR3 runs 15 residues. The V and J ends lost 0 bases and 5 bases respectively, with 13 bases between them. Germline V gene lookup returns CDR1 LGHNA and CDR2 YNFKEQ. This CDR3 is CASSQDAGGATEAFF. The CDR3 DNA reads TGTGCCAGCAGCCAAGATGCGGGGGGCGCAACTGAAGCTTTCTTT.

The chain couples TRBV30 to TRBJ2-1; 12 bases match TRBD2. Per germline, CDR1 GTSNPN and CDR2 SVGIG (reference sequence). With V trimmed by 7 bases and J by 0 bases, 25 bases remained unmatched. The CDR3 loop spans 22 amino acids. CDR3 amino acids: CASNSGFPITSGGTFSYNEQFF. DNA for the CDR3: TGTGCCTCCAACAGTGGGTTCCCAATTACTAGCGGGGGGACGTTCTCCTACAATGAGCAGTTCTTC.

This chain connects TRBV5-1 to TRBJ1-3; 11 bases line up with TRBD1. The V gene's germline CDR1 is SGHRS and CDR2 YFSETQ. The CDR3 covers 15 residues. J lost 9 bases, V lost 0 bases, and 5 bases had no gene match. CDR3 region: CASSLGDRGSATIYF. CDR3 in DNA: TGCGCCAGCAGCTTGGGGGACAGGGGGTCTGCCACCATATATTTT.

This clone was found once. The chain has TRBV19 and TRBJ1-1; 8 nucleotides align to TRBD1. This CDR3 has 15 residues. Germline V gene lookup returns CDR1 LNHDA and CDR2 SQIVND (reference sequence). Trimming cost V 5 bases and J 0 bases; bases outside gene matches: 5. Written as DNA, the CDR3 is TGTGCCAGTAGTTCGTGGACAGGGTTGAACACTGAAGCTTTCTTT. It is translated as CASSSWTGLNTEAFF.

The chain employs TRBV29-1 and TRBJ2-7; 7 positions match TRBD1. V trimming: 4 bases; J trimming: 1 base; junction bases outside the gene matches: 10. CDR1 and CDR2 from the germline V gene are SQVTM and ANQGSEA. CDR3 length equals 15 residues. The CDR3 DNA reads TGCAGCGTTGCGGTTATAGACAGGGCATCCTACGAGCAGTACTTC. This codes for CSVAVIDRASYEQYF.

V is TRBV11-1 and J is TRBJ2-5; D gene unclear. Trimming shortened V by 2 bases and J by 5 bases, and 12 bases separated the two germline ends. This CDR3 region has 14 residues. Germline CDR1 SGHAT, CDR2 FQDESV (reference sequence). Here the CDR3 DNA reads TGTGCCAGCAGCTTAATGGTCTCTCAGGAGACCCAGTACTTC. This translates into CASSLMVSQETQYF. The full variable domain, with the rest looked up from reference TRBV11-1 and TRBJ2-5, is EAEVAQSPRYKITEKSQAVAFWCDPISGHATLYWYRQILGQGPELLVQFQDESVVDDSQLPKDRFSAERLKGVDSTLKIQPAELGDSAMYLCASSLMVSQETQYFGPGTRLLVL.

In this sample, this clone turned up once. A much larger clonotype is one base distant, so this may be a read error. The V and J genes are TRBV11-2 and TRBJ2-1; 12 positions agree with TRBD2. V was pared by 4 bases and J by 5 bases, with 0 bases of the junction left unmatched. The CDR3 is 14 amino acids. Per germline, CDR1 SGHAT and CDR2 FQNNGV. Written as DNA, the CDR3 is TGTGCCAGCAGCTGGACTAGCGGGGACAATGAGCAGTTCTTC. Residues: CASSWTSGDNEQFF.

V is TRBV6-5 and J is TRBJ2-1, with D unclear. Trimming shortened V by 7 bases and J by 0 bases, and 10 bases separated the two germline ends. Germline CDR1 reads MNHEY; CDR2 reads SVGAGI. The CDR3 has 14 residues. The CDR3 region has the DNA TGTGCCAGCACGCAAGCGAGCTCCTACAATGAGCAGTTCTTC. Translated: CASTQASSYNEQFF.

This clone was seen more than once but under ten times. J is TRBJ1-6 and V is TRBV3-1 (or the pseudogene TRBV3-2); D is uncertain. From germline, CDR1 is LGHDT and CDR2 YNNKEL (reference sequence). The V gene lost 5 bases and the J gene lost 7 bases, with 12 bases spanning the gap. This CDR3 region has 14 residues. This CDR3 reads CASSFRPLNSPLHF. The CDR3 bases are TGTGCCAGCAGCTTCCGGCCACTAAATTCACCCCTCCACTTT.

This chain connects TRBV6-6 to TRBJ1-6; the D gene is possibly TRBD1 (5 bases). The germline V gene encodes CDR1 MNHNY and CDR2 SVGAGI (reference sequence). The CDR3 sequence is 15 residues long. V lost 2 bases to trimming and J lost 7 bases, with 12 bases between them. Here the CDR3 DNA reads TGTGCCAGCAGTTACCAGGGAAAGGGCAATTCACCCCTCCACTTT. Its translation is CASSYQGKGNSPLHF.

The rearrangement joins TRBV7-9 to TRBJ1-5; D is possibly TRBD1 (5 bases). This CDR3 has 13 amino acids. Germline V lookup: CDR1 SEHNR, CDR2 FQNEAQ (reference sequence). V was pared by 3 bases and J by 6 bases, with 9 bases between. CDR3 bases: TGTGCCAGCAGCTTGCAGGGTGGTCAGCCCCAGCATTTT. Amino acid sequence: CASSLQGGQPQHF. Variable domain in full (rest from reference TRBV7-9 and TRBJ1-5): DTGVSQNPRHKITKRGQNVTFRCDPISEHNRLYWYRQTLGQGPEFLTYFQNEAQLEKSRLLSDRFSAERPKGSFSTLEIQRTEQGDSAMYLCASSLQGGQPQHFGDGTRLSIL.

V usage is TRBV3-1 (or the pseudogene TRBV3-2) and J usage is TRBJ1-1; D unresolved. Trimming pared 2 bases from V and 9 bases from J, leaving 10 bases between. The CDR3 runs to 12 residues. In germline, CDR1 is LGHDT, CDR2 YNNKEL (reference sequence). The CDR3 is CASSQREGKAFF. CDR3 DNA sequence: TGTGCCAGCAGCCAAAGAGAGGGTAAAGCTTTCTTT.

The rearrangement joins TRBV4-2 to TRBJ1-5; D ambiguous. This CDR3 contains 16 residues. Germline CDR1 LGHNA, CDR2 YNFKEQ. Deletions cut 1 base from V and 0 bases from J, with 10 bases between. This chain's CDR3 is CASSQGGFYSNQPQHF. CDR3 coding DNA: TGTGCCAGCAGCCAAGGTGGCTTTTATAGCAATCAGCCCCAGCATTTT.

J is TRBJ1-5 and V is TRBV19, with 8 bases fitting TRBD1. The CDR3 is 17 residues long. The V gene end was trimmed by 2 bases and the J gene end by 7 bases; junction bases not matched to a gene: 13. Germline V CDR1 and CDR2: LNHDA, SQIVND (reference sequence). In nucleotides, the CDR3 is TGTGCCAGTAGTATATCCCCACCCCAGGGGGCTGGACAGCCCCAGCATTTT. Its protein product is CASSISPPQGAGQPQHF.

This chain joins TRBV11-2 and TRBJ1-2, with D unclear. Germline V lookup: CDR1 SGHAT, CDR2 FQNNGV. With 4 bases removed from V and 4 bases from J, the gap between germline ends came to 16 bases. The CDR3 runs to 15 residues. The CDR3 DNA reads as TGTGCCAGCAGCTACTCAGGTTTGGGTACCTATGGCTACACCTTC. It specifies CASSYSGLGTYGYTF.

Of note for this clone: Other DNA sequences from this sample encode an identical CDR3 as well. V gene TRBV2 combines with J gene TRBJ1-3; D gene uncertain. The CDR3 length is 13 residues. CDR1 SNHLY and CDR2 FYNNEI come from the germline V gene. V shed 6 bases and J shed 0 bases, with 6 bases lying between them. CDR3 coding DNA: TGTGCCAGCAGCCGAGACTCTGGAAACACCATATATTTT. This translates into CASSRDSGNTIYF.

The chain couples TRBV4-1 to TRBJ1-1; tentative D call: TRBD1 (6 bases). The CDR3 contains 15 residues. The germline V and J ends were trimmed by 4 bases and 4 bases, with 16 bases remaining between them. Germline lookup yields CDR1 MGHRA and CDR2 YSYEKL. The CDR3 here is CASSRGGQRGTEAFF. The CDR3 DNA follows: TGCGCCAGCAGCCGCGGAGGACAGCGCGGCACTGAAGCTTTCTTT.

The CDR3 DNA is TGTGCCACCAGCAGAGATTCGGACTTGAAGCAGTACTTC. As protein: CATSRDSDLKQYF. The chain carries TRBV15 and TRBJ2-7, with D possibly being TRBD2 (5 bases). Germline V gene sequence: CDR1 LNHNV, CDR2 YYDKDF (reference sequence). The CDR3 runs 13 residues. The ends were cut back, 0 bases at V and 8 bases at J, with 11 bases in the middle.

This rearrangement joins TRBV5-1 to TRBJ2-5, with a weak D call TRBD2 (5 bases). The CDR3 contains 15 residues. The ends were cut back, 1 base at V and 3 bases at J, with 13 bases in the middle. Germline assignment: CDR1 SGHRS and CDR2 YFSETQ. The CDR3 spells CASSLRKAEEETQYF. CDR3 nucleotide sequence: TGCGCCAGCAGCTTGAGAAAAGCGGAGGAAGAGACCCAGTACTTC. Drawing the rest from reference TRBV5-1 and TRBJ2-5, the complete variable domain is KAGVTQTPRYLIKTRGQQVTLSCSPISGHRSVSWYQQTPGQGLQFLFEYFSETQRNKGNFPGRFSGRQFSNSRSEMNVSTLELGDSALYLCASSLRKAEEETQYFGPGTRLLVL.

The rearrangement links TRBV9 to TRBJ2-7, with D tentatively TRBD2 (5 bases). The CDR3 length is 13 residues. From germline, CDR1 is SGDLS and CDR2 YYNGEE. With 3 bases removed from V and 2 bases from J, the gap between germline ends came to 9 bases. Written as DNA, the CDR3 is TGTGCCAGCAGCGCTACGGGAACCTACGAGCAGTACTTC. As protein: CASSATGTYEQYF.

The CDR3 is CASSPGGRVVGYGYTF. The CDR3 region has the DNA TGTGCCAGCAGCCCAGGCGGCAGGGTAGTTGGCTATGGCTACACCTTC. This chain uses TRBV5-6 with TRBJ1-2; a weak D match, TRBD1 (5 bases). CDR3 length: 16 residues. The ends were cut back, 4 bases at V and 4 bases at J, with 20 bases in the middle. Germline V lookup: CDR1 SGHDT, CDR2 YYEEEE. Full variable domain (outside the CDR3, taken from reference TRBV5-6 and TRBJ1-2): DAGVTQSPTHLIKTRGQQVTLRCSPKSGHDTVSWYQQALGQGPQFIFQYYEEEERQRGNFPDRFSGHQFPNYSSELNVNALLLGDSALYLCASSPGGRVVGYGYTFGSGTRLTVV.